Listed below are T cell receptor beta chains from one sample, sequenced in a study of blood T cell repertoires in COVID-19. Using immunoSEQ multiplex PCR, the repertoire was profiled, and TCRdb retains in-frame clones only, with some absent. The repertoire holds approximately 380,000 clones, with around 85% as singletons. Sequencing was done on a sample of peripheral blood. These receptor sequences come from a woman in her late teens or twenties with acute or convalescent COVID-19. Each CDR3 is given with its conserved first and last residue. D genes are given only for firm matches. Expanded clones get a size class; other rows say once, few or many, or leave the size out.

J: TRBJ2-3; length: 16; D: .; size: .; V: TRBV5-6; CDR3: CASSILTGGQTDTQYF; DNA: TGTGCCAGCAGCATTCTGACGGGGGGCCAAACAGATACGCAGTATTTT
J: TRBJ1-3; length: 14; D: TRBD1; size: .; V: TRBV9; CDR3: CASSGDSSGNTIYF; DNA: TGTGCCAGCAGCGGGGACAGCTCTGGAAACACCATATATTTT
J: TRBJ2-3; length: 15; D: .; size: .; V: TRBV19; CDR3: CASKQGDYSTDTQYF; DNA: TGTGCCAGTAAACAGGGTGACTATAGCACAGATACGCAGTATTTT
J: TRBJ2-7; length: 15; D: TRBD2; size: once; V: TRBV4-1; CDR3: CASSQSTSGSYEQYF; DNA: TGCGCCAGCAGCCAGTCGACTAGCGGCTCCTACGAGCAGTACTTC
J: TRBJ1-6; length: 16; D: .; size: .; V: TRBV28; CDR3: CASTFPGSSYNSPLHF; DNA: TGTGCCAGCACTTTTCCGGGGAGCTCCTATAATTCACCCCTCCACTTT
J: TRBJ1-2; length: 12; D: .; size: once; V: TRBV28; CDR3: CASTPSNYGYTF; DNA: TGTGCCAGCACCCCGAGTAACTATGGCTACACCTTC
J: TRBJ2-3; length: 14; D: TRBD2; size: .; V: TRBV7-3; CDR3: CASSRLAGPDTQYF; DNA: TGTGCCAGCAGCCGACTAGCGGGGCCAGATACGCAGTATTTT
J: TRBJ2-7; length: 15; D: .; size: .; V: TRBV29-1; CDR3: CSVRPMESHSYEQYF; DNA: TGCAGCGTGCGCCCGATGGAGAGCCACTCCTACGAGCAGTACTTC
J: TRBJ2-5; length: 11; D: .; size: .; V: TRBV20-1; CDR3: CSAIVQETQYF; DNA: TGCAGTGCGATAGTCCAAGAGACCCAGTACTTC
J: TRBJ1-2; length: 15; D: .; size: .; V: TRBV29-1; CDR3: CSVATKLRINYGYTF; DNA: TGCAGCGTTGCTACTAAACTCCGGATTAACTATGGCTACACCTTC
J: TRBJ2-7; length: 14; D: TRBD1; size: .; V: TRBV7-9; CDR3: CASSPDRGPYEQYF; DNA: TGTGCCAGCAGCCCGGACAGGGGCCCCTACGAGCAGTACTTC
J: TRBJ2-4; length: 13; D: TRBD2; size: .; V: TRBV29-1; CDR3: CSVTTSGGNIQYF; DNA: TGCAGCGTTACCACTAGCGGGGGAAACATTCAGTACTTC
J: TRBJ1-2; length: 16; D: TRBD1; size: .; V: TRBV3-1/TRBV3-2; CDR3: CASSQNSYRDRGGYTF; DNA: TGTGCCAGCAGCCAAAATTCTTATCGGGACAGGGGCGGCTACACCTTC
J: TRBJ2-5; length: 15; D: TRBD1; size: .; V: TRBV5-1; CDR3: CASSPGTGHLETQYF; DNA: TGCGCCAGCAGCCCCGGGACAGGGCATTTGGAGACCCAGTACTTC
J: TRBJ1-1; length: 12; D: .; size: .; V: TRBV5-1; CDR3: CASSLSLEEAFF; DNA: TGCGCCAGCAGCTTGTCTTTAGAGGAAGCTTTCTTT
J: TRBJ1-2; length: 13; D: .; size: .; V: TRBV5-1; CDR3: CASSTGGARGYTF; DNA: TGCGCCAGCAGCACCGGCGGAGCTAGGGGCTACACCTTC
J: TRBJ2-4; length: 14; D: TRBD1; size: .; V: TRBV4-1; CDR3: CASSFPGQGGIQYF; DNA: TGCGCCAGCAGCTTTCCTGGACAGGGTGGCATTCAGTACTTC
J: TRBJ1-5; length: 13; D: .; size: .; V: TRBV19; CDR3: CASSAGTNQPQHF; DNA: TGTGCCAGTAGTGCAGGAACCAATCAGCCCCAGCATTTT